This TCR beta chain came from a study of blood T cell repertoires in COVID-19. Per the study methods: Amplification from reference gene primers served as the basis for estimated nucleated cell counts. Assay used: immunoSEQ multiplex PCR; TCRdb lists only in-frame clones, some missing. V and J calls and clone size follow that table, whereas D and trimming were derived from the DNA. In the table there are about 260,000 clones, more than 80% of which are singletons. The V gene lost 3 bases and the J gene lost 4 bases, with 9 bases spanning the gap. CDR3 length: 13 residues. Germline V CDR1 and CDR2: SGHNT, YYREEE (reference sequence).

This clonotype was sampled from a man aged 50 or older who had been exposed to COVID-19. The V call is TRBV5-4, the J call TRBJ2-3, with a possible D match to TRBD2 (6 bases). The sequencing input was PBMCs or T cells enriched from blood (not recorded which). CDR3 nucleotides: TGTGCCAGCAGCTGGGACTCGCCAGATACGCAGTATTTT. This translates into CASSWDSPDTQYF.